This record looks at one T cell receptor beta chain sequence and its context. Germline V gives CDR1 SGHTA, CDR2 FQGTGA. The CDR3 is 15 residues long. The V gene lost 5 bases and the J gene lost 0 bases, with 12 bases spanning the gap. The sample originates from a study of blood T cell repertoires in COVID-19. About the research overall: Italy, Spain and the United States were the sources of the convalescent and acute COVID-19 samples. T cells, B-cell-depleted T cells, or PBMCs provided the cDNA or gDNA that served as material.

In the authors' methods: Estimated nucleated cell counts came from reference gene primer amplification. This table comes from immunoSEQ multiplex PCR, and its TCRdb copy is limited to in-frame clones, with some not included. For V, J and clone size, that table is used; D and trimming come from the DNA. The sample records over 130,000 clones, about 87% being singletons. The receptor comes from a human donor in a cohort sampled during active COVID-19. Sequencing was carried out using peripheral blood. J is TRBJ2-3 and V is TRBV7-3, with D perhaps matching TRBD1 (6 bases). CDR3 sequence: CASSQDRFSTDTQYF. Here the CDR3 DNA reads TGTGCCAGCAGCCAGGACAGATTTAGCACAGATACGCAGTATTTT.